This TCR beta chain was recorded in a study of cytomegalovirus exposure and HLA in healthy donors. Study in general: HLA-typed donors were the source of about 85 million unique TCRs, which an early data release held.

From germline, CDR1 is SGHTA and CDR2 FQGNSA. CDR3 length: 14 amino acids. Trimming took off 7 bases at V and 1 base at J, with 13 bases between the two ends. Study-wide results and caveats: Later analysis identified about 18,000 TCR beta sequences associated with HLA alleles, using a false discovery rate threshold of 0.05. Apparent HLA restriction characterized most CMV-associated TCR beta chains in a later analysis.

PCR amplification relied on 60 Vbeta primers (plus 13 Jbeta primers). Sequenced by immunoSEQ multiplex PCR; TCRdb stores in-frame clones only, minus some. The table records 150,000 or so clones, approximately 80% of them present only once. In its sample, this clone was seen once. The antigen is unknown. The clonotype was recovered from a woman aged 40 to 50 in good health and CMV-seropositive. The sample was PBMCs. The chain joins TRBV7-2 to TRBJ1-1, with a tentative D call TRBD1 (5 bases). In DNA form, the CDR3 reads TGTGCCAGCAACCCCTTCCAGGGGAACACTGAAGCTTTCTTT. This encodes CASNPFQGNTEAFF.